This T cell receptor beta chain was identified in a study of T cell responses to AZD1222 COVID-19 vaccine. Study conclusions and caveats: Most donors were white British and more were female, and clonal diversity was possibly underestimated.

Sequenced by immunoSEQ multiplex PCR; TCRdb stores in-frame clones only, minus some. Of roughly 110,000 clones in the sample, roughly 90% were seen once. Comments on this clone: Its specificity is not known.

V lost 2 bases and J 0 bases, leaving 14 bases between the germline ends. The germline CDR1 and CDR2 sequences are MNHEY and SVGEGT. This CDR3 has 17 residues. Sequencing used peripheral blood, obtained on day 0 of AZD1222 vaccination. This sequence originates from an adult in good health. The gene calls are TRBV6-2 or TRBV6-3 and TRBJ1-5; weak D call: TRBD1 (6 bases). CDR3: CASSYGRGGRSNQPQHF. The CDR3 DNA follows: TGTGCCAGCAGTTACGGTAGAGGGGGTCGTAGCAATCAGCCCCAGCATTTT.